A selection of T cell receptor beta chains follows, all from one sample in a study of cytomegalovirus exposure and HLA in healthy donors. TCRdb keeps only in-frame clones here, not all; method: immunoSEQ multiplex PCR. The sample holds approximately 150,000 clones, about 90% seen once. Sample: PBMCs. Receptor source: a woman aged 18-29 years in good health and CMV-seropositive. Both conserved end residues are part of each CDR3. The D gene is left open where the match is weak. Part of the rows lack a size; the others show once, few, many or a class for expanded clones.

cdr3_nt	cdr3_aa	v_call	j_call	d_call	clone_size
TGCGCCAGCAGCGTCTCAGGGGGCGCCTTCCACGAGCAGTACTTC	CASSVSGGAFHEQYF	TRBV5-1	TRBJ2-7	TRBD1	-
TGTGCCATCGTGTGGGGCCACACCATATATTTT	CAIVWGHTIYF	TRBV7-6	TRBJ1-3	-	-
TGTGCCAGCAGCGAAGACCGGGACAATGAGCAGTTCTTC	CASSEDRDNEQFF	TRBV7-8	TRBJ2-1	-	-
TGTGCCTGGAGTGCGGGACAGCCCCAGCATTTT	CAWSAGQPQHF	TRBV30	TRBJ1-5	-	-
TGTGCCAGCAGTTCCCCCCTAGCGGGGGACTACGAGCAGTACTTC	CASSSPLAGDYEQYF	TRBV28	TRBJ2-7	TRBD2	-
TGTGCCAGCAGTTTAACGGTGTCGGGTACCCAGAACTATGGCTACACCTTC	CASSLTVSGTQNYGYTF	TRBV27	TRBJ1-2	-	-
TGTGCCAGCTCACCCCTCCGCCGGGACACGAATCAGCCCCAGCATTTT	CASSPLRRDTNQPQHF	TRBV18	TRBJ1-5	-	-
TGTGCCAGCAGTTTGTGGGCCAACCAAGAGACCCAGTACTTC	CASSLWANQETQYF	TRBV28	TRBJ2-5	-	-
TGTGCCAGCAGCCAATGGACAGGGGTCGTCCTCGAGCAGTACTTC	CASSQWTGVVLEQYF	TRBV14	TRBJ2-7	TRBD1	-
TGTGCCACAAGGGGTGACACCTTC	CATRGDTF	TRBV6-6	TRBJ1-2	-	once
TGTGCCACCAGCCCCCTACTCCGGGACAGGGACGAGCAGTACTTC	CATSPLLRDRDEQYF	TRBV15	TRBJ2-7	TRBD1	-
TGCAGCGCAACATTACAGGGGGCGCGGGAGACCCAGTACTTC	CSATLQGARETQYF	TRBV29-1	TRBJ2-5	TRBD1	-
TGTGCCAGCTCACCCGACAGGGGGGGCGCAGATACGCAGTATTTT	CASSPDRGGADTQYF	TRBV18	TRBJ2-3	TRBD1	-
TGTGCCAGTAGTCGAAGCGGGACCTACAATGAGCAGTTCTTC	CASSRSGTYNEQFF	TRBV19	TRBJ2-1	TRBD2	-
TGCGCCAGCAGCCAAGATCGCGAGCAGTACTTC	CASSQDREQYF	TRBV4-1	TRBJ2-7	-	-
TGTGCCAGCATTTTAAGGGCGGGGGGTACCTACGAGCAGTACTTC	CASILRAGGTYEQYF	TRBV27	TRBJ2-7	TRBD2	-
TGTGCCAGCCGCGGGCGTGGGATGCAGACCCAGTACTTC	CASRGRGMQTQYF	TRBV27	TRBJ2-5	-	-
TGTGCCACCACTTGGGCTTCTAGCACAGATACGCAGTATTTT	CATTWASSTDTQYF	TRBV28	TRBJ2-3	-	-
TGCGCCAGCAGCTCTTCCTTCGGGGGGCCGGAAGAGCAGTACTTC	CASSSSFGGPEEQYF	TRBV5-1	TRBJ2-7	-	once
TGTGCCAGCAGCTTTCAGGGGGTCGGGCAAGAGACCCAGTACTTC	CASSFQGVGQETQYF	TRBV7-2	TRBJ2-5	TRBD1	-
TGTGCCAGCAGCTCCATCTCTAGCGGGTCCGTGAACAATGAGCAGTTCTTC	CASSSISSGSVNNEQFF	TRBV11-2	TRBJ2-1	TRBD2	-
TGCGCCAGCACCCGGGACAGAACGAACACTGAAGCTTTCTTT	CASTRDRTNTEAFF	TRBV5-1	TRBJ1-1	TRBD1	-
TGCAGCGGAGAGGGGACAGGGGCCTCTGGGGCCAACGTCCTGACTTTC	CSGEGTGASGANVLTF	TRBV29-1	TRBJ2-6	TRBD1	-
TGTGCCAGCAGGGTTGGGGACGGGCAGGGGGCCGGGGAGCTGTTTTTT	CASRVGDGQGAGELFF	TRBV9	TRBJ2-2	TRBD1	-
TGTGCCAGCAGGCCGGGACAGGGGGCATCTGAGCAGTACTTC	CASRPGQGASEQYF	TRBV28	TRBJ2-7	TRBD1	-
TGTGCCAGCAGCTTAGTCCGGGGGGGCGCCGGGGAGCTGTTTTTT	CASSLVRGGAGELFF	TRBV7-2	TRBJ2-2	TRBD2	-
TGTGCCAGCAGTGAAGCGCGGGTTGACGGCCGGAGGGCTTTCTTT	CASSEARVDGRRAFF	TRBV2	TRBJ1-1	-	-
TGCGCCAGCAGTGAGGCAGGGTCTAATTCACCCCTCCACTTT	CASSEAGSNSPLHF	TRBV10-2	TRBJ1-6	-	-
TGCGCCAGCAGCACCCAGACAGGGACTGGAAACACCATATATTTT	CASSTQTGTGNTIYF	TRBV5-1	TRBJ1-3	TRBD1	-
TGTGCCAGCAGCACCCCAGAAGGGGTGAACACTGAAGCTTTCTTT	CASSTPEGVNTEAFF	TRBV7-9	TRBJ1-1	-	-